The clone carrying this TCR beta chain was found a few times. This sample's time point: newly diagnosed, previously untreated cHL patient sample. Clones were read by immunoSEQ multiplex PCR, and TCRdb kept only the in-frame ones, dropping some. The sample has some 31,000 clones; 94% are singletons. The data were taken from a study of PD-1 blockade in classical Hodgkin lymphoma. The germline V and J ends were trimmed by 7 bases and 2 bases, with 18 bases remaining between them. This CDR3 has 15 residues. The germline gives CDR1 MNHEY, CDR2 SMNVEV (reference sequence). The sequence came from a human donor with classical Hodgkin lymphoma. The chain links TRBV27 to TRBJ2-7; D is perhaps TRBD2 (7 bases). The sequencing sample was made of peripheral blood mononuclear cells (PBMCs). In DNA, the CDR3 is TGTGCCAGCACATCAGGGGCGGGGGATGCCTACGAGCAGTACTTC. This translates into CASTSGAGDAYEQYF.